This T cell receptor beta chain was recovered during a study of T cells in Graves' hyperthyroidism and ophthalmopathy. The overall study: Prior to any treatment, at the point of initial diagnosis, peripheral blood was collected.

TCR beta CDR3 region amplification was performed from RNA transcripts. Carried out on the TCR CDR3, a first-round RT-PCR used the HTBI primer set. One entry per CDR3 protein results from TCRdb running MiXCR on the multiplex PCR reads. The sample has under 400,000 distinct CDR3 sequences; roughly 25% are singletons. Losses at the gene ends were 3 bases for V and 7 bases for J; bases not matched to a gene: 6. This CDR3 has 15 amino acids. The germline V gene encodes CDR1 LNHDA and CDR2 SQIVND (reference sequence). The genes are TRBV19 and TRBJ1-6, with 7 bases aligning to TRBD1. Source material: blood. This clonotype originated in a man aged 45-65 years with Graves' hyperthyroidism. The DNA of the CDR3 is TGTGCCAGTAGTATGGCACAGGGGCCGAATTCACCCCTCCACTTT. This gives the protein CASSMAQGPNSPLHF. The full variable domain, its missing parts supplied by reference TRBV19 and TRBJ1-6, is DGGITQSPKYLFRKEGQNVTLSCEQNLNHDAMYWYRQDPGQGLRLIYYSQIVNDFQKGDIAEGYSVSREKKESFPLTVTSAQKNPTAFYLCASSMAQGPNSPLHFGNGTRLTVT.